These 21 T cell receptor beta chains originate from one sample sequenced in a study of blood T cells in healthy people across ages. Alongside a J-beta primer mix, a sample-barcoded 5' primer served in a second PCR lasting about 6 to 11 cycles. TCRdb analysed the 5' RACE reads with MiXCR anew, one entry per CDR3 protein. Of 700,000 to 900,000 distinct CDR3 sequences in the sample, approximately 55% are singletons; the top ten hold roughly two fifths. The sequencing sample was made of blood. The receptor source for this set is a man at least 80 years old in good health.

This sequence joins TRBV28 and TRBJ2-2; 7 bases align to TRBD2. The CDR3 is 15 residues long. CDR1 and CDR2 from the germline V gene are MDHEN and SYDVKM. Germline trimming cut 7 bases from V and 0 bases from J; bases unmatched to any gene: 5. This chain's CDR3 is CASIEGGANTGELFF. As DNA, the CDR3 is TGTGCCAGCATTGAGGGAGGGGCGAACACCGGGGAGCTGTTTTTT.

The CDR3 DNA follows: TGTGCCAGCAGCTCCGAGCGGGAGGGGGTAAACGAGCAGTACTTC. Its protein product is CASSSEREGVNEQYF. The chain carries TRBV7-2 and TRBJ2-7, with 10 bases matching TRBD2. V dropped 4 bases and J dropped 5; count of bases not matched to a gene: 8. Germline CDR1 is SGHTA and CDR2 is FQGNSA. CDR3 size: 15 residues. The whole variable domain, remainder taken from reference TRBV7-2 and TRBJ2-7, is GAGVSQSPSNKVTEKGKDVELRCDPISGHTALYWYRQSLGQGLEFLIYFQGNSAPDKSGLPSDRFSAERTGGSVSTLTIQRTQQEDSAVYLCASSSEREGVNEQYFGPGTRLTVT.

This clonotype has a handful of counts. The V call is TRBV29-1, the J call TRBJ1-5; maybe TRBD1 (6 bases). The germline CDR1 and CDR2 sequences are SQVTM and ANQGSEA. V shed 7 bases and J shed 5 bases, with 15 bases lying between them. This CDR3 is 13 amino acids long. The CDR3: CSAVTGRDQPQHF. In nucleotides, the CDR3 is TGCAGCGCCGTCACAGGGCGTGATCAGCCCCAGCATTTT.

The J gene is TRBJ2-5, the V gene TRBV7-9; tentatively, D is TRBD1 or TRBD2 (6 bases each). The last part of the DNA fits TRBJ2-7 better; the J call may be wrong. From germline, CDR1 is SEHNR and CDR2 FQNEAQ (reference sequence). The CDR3 spans 12 residues. The CDR3 is CASSARGDEQYF. CDR3 DNA: TGTGCCAGCAGCGCTAGGGGGGACGAGCAGTACTTC.

In this sample, this clonotype turned up a few times. V and J are TRBV9 and TRBJ2-1, with 8 bases that match TRBD2. J was trimmed by 8 bases and V by 0 bases; bases with no gene match: 7. The CDR3 loop spans 15 amino acids. Per the germline V gene, CDR1 is SGDLS and CDR2 is YYNGEE. The CDR3 DNA sequence: TGTGCCAGCAGCGTAGGTGGGACTAGATCTGATGAGCAGTTCTTC. The encoded protein is CASSVGGTRSDEQFF.

There are a few counts of this clonotype. This chain uses TRBV20-1 with TRBJ2-5, with 10 bases lining up with TRBD2. V gave up 0 bases and J gave up 5 bases; unmatched junction bases: 9. Per germline, CDR1 DFQATT and CDR2 SNEGSKA (reference sequence). The CDR3 contains 16 residues. In DNA form, the CDR3 reads TGCAGTGCTAGAGATCCTAGCGGGGGCAAAGGGGAGACCCAGTACTTC. This encodes CSARDPSGGKGETQYF.

The sample holds one count of this clonotype. The chain links TRBV5-4 to TRBJ2-5, with no clear D. Matching the DNA end better, TRBJ2-7 makes the J call doubtful. In germline, CDR1 is SGHNT, CDR2 YYREEE (reference sequence). The CDR3 has 13 amino acids. The CDR3: CASSPINAVEQYF. The CDR3 region has the DNA TGTGCCAGCAGCCCGATCAATGCGGTCGAGCAGTACTTC.

This chain links TRBV21-1 with TRBJ1-2. TRBV21-1 is a pseudogene locus. The CDR3 length is 16 residues. CDR3 nucleotide sequence: TGTGCCAGCAGCAAAGCTCGGGTCCAACGAAACTGGGGCTACACCTTC. Encoded protein: CASSKARVQRNWGYTF.

This rearrangement joins TRBV6-2 or TRBV6-3 to TRBJ2-1; TRBD2 matches 11 bases. The CDR3 spans 16 residues. Looked up from germline, CDR1 is MNHEY and CDR2 is SVGEGT. The ends lost 6 bases at V and 7 bases at J; junction bases unmatched: 11. The CDR3 region is CASSYRRPSGRNEQFF. The DNA for the CDR3 is TGTGCCAGCAGCTATCGGCGGCCTAGCGGGAGGAATGAGCAGTTCTTC.

This chain connects TRBV6-1 to TRBJ1-6; possible D gene TRBD1, 5 bases. The V gene lost 6 bases and the J gene lost 6 bases, with 12 bases spanning the gap. The germline CDR1 and CDR2 sequences are MNHNS and SASEGT. CDR3 length: 14 residues. In nucleotides, the CDR3 is TGTGCCAGCAGCCAAACAGGAACTAATTCACCCCTCCACTTT. Its protein is CASSQTGTNSPLHF.

This clonotype was observed a handful of times. The V gene is TRBV20-1, the J gene TRBJ2-7, with a possible D match to TRBD2 (5 bases). Trimming stripped 3 bases from V and 5 bases from J, with 14 bases between. Germline V gene lookup returns CDR1 DFQATT and CDR2 SNEGSKA (reference sequence). The CDR3 has 13 amino acids. The CDR3 here is CSASAGIFHEQYF. The CDR3 region has the DNA TGCAGTGCTAGTGCCGGGATTTTCCACGAGCAGTACTTC.

The rearrangement joins TRBV5-5 to TRBJ2-1; a weak D match, TRBD1 (5 bases). The CDR3 consists of 16 residues. The V end was cut by 2 bases, the J end by 2 bases, with 14 bases between. Germline V gene lookup returns CDR1 SGHKS and CDR2 YYEKEE (reference sequence). The CDR3 protein is CASSFSDSMTYNEQFF. CDR3 coding DNA: TGTGCCAGCAGCTTCTCAGACAGTATGACCTACAATGAGCAGTTCTTC.

The rearrangement joins TRBV5-1 to TRBJ2-4, with 14 bases matching TRBD2. Judging by the DNA end, TRBJ2-7 fits better; the J call may be wrong. The CDR3 consists of 16 residues. The germline gives CDR1 SGHRS, CDR2 YFSETQ. The CDR3 spells CASSLVRTSGRYEQYF. CDR3 nucleotide sequence: TGCGCCAGCAGCTTGGTGAGGACTAGCGGGAGGTACGAGCAGTACTTC.

The J gene is TRBJ2-1, the V gene TRBV29-1; D might be TRBD1 or TRBD2, each matching 6 bases. There are 15 residues in the CDR3. The germline V gene encodes CDR1 SQVTM and CDR2 ANQGSEA. V was cut by 3 bases and J by 6 bases, with 18 bases left in between. The CDR3 sequence: CSVERRGDISNEQFF. The CDR3 DNA reads as TGCAGCGTTGAGAGGAGGGGGGACATTTCCAATGAGCAGTTCTTC.

This clonotype was counted between two and nine times. The rearrangement joins TRBV30 to TRBJ2-1; D is uncertain. The CDR3 is 13 amino acids. The V end lost 0 bases, the J end lost 7 bases, and 10 bases lay between the germline ends. CDR1 GTSNPN and CDR2 SVGIG come from the germline V gene (reference sequence). DNA for the CDR3: TGTGCCTGGAGTGTTTTGGGATGGAATGAGCAGTTCTTC. Translation gives CAWSVLGWNEQFF.

The chain has TRBV5-1 and TRBJ2-1, with D possibly being TRBD1 (6 bases). This CDR3 region has 15 residues. The V end was cut by 4 bases, the J end by 5 bases, with 16 bases between. The germline gives CDR1 SGHRS, CDR2 YFSETQ. The CDR3 protein is CASSQGTSFDNEQFF. The CDR3 coding sequence is TGCGCCAGCAGCCAGGGGACAAGCTTCGACAATGAGCAGTTCTTC.

V gene TRBV20-1 combines with J gene TRBJ2-1; 9 bases are shared with TRBD2. V lost 5 bases and J lost 6; bases outside the gene matches: 8. The length of the CDR3 is 14 residues. The germline CDR1 and CDR2 sequences are DFQATT and SNEGSKA (reference sequence). CDR3 loop: CSAPGLAGSNEQFF. CDR3 sequence (DNA): TGCAGTGCTCCGGGTCTAGCGGGGTCCAATGAGCAGTTCTTC.

The chain is built from TRBV11-2 and TRBJ2-7; 8 bases map to TRBD1. With V trimmed by 5 bases and J by 6 bases, 6 bases remained unmatched. The CDR3 has 13 residues. Germline-derived CDR1 and CDR2 are SGHAT and FQNNGV. The CDR3 spells CASSARTGSEQYF. The DNA of the CDR3 is TGTGCCAGCAGCGCCCGGACAGGGAGCGAGCAGTACTTC.

This clonotype showed up just a few times. The CDR3 sequence is CATSDPKWGEQYF. In DNA, the CDR3 is TGTGCCACCAGTGACCCCAAGTGGGGCGAGCAGTACTTC. The chain links TRBV24-1 to TRBJ2-5; D gene uncertain. The DNA end is a closer match to TRBJ2-7, so the J assignment may be wrong. The CDR3 loop spans 13 amino acids. Per the germline V gene, CDR1 is KGHDR and CDR2 is SFDVKD.

V is TRBV7-2 and J is TRBJ1-2; D not resolved. Germline lookup yields CDR1 SGHTA and CDR2 FQGNSA. The CDR3 spans 13 residues. The V end was cut by 2 bases, the J end by 6 bases, with 10 bases between. The CDR3 nucleotides are TGTGCCAGCAGCTTACGACGGACGAATGGCTACACCTTC. It translates to CASSLRRTNGYTF.

CDR3 nucleotide sequence: TGTGCCAGCAGTCGAGTAGCGGGTGGTGCCTACGAGCAGTACTTC. It is translated as CASSRVAGGAYEQYF. This chain links TRBV12-3 or TRBV12-4 with TRBJ2-7, with 7 bases that match TRBD2. V trimming: 5 bases; J trimming: 2 bases; junction bases outside the gene matches: 9. The CDR3 extends over 15 amino acids.